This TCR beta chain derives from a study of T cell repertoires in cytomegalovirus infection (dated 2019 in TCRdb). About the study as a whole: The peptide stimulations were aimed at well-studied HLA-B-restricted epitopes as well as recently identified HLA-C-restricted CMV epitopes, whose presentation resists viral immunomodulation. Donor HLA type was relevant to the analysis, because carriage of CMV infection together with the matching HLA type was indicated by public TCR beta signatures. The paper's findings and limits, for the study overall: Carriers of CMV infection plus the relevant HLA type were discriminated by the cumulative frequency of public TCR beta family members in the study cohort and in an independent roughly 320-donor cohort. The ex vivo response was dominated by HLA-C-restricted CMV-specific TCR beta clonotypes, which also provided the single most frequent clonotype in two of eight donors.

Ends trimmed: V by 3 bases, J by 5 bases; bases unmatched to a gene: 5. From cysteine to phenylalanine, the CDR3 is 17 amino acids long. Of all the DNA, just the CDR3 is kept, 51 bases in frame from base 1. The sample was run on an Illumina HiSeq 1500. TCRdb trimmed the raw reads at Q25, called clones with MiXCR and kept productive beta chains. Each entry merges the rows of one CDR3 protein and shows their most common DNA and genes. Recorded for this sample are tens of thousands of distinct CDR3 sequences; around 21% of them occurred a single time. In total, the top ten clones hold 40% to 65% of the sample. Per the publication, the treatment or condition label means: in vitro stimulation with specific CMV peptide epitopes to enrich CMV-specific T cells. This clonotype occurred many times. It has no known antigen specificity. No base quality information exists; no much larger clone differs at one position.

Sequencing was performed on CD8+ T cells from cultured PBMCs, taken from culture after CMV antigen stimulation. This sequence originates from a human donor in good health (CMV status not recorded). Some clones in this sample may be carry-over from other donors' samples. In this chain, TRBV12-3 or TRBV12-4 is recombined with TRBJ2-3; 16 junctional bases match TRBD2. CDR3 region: CASSFGTSGGAIDTQYF. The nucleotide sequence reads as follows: TGTGCCAGCAGTTTTGGGACTAGCGGGGGGGCCATAGATACGCAGTATTTT.